The next 23 T cell receptor beta chains were all read from a single sample in a study of somatic mutations in cytotoxic T cells in rheumatoid arthritis. Using immunoSEQ multiplex PCR, the repertoire was profiled, and TCRdb retains in-frame clones only, with some absent. This table has around 16,000 clones, 70% to 80% appearing once. The sample was CD8+ T cells sorted from blood. All receptors derive from an adult with rheumatoid arthritis.

There are a few counts of this clone. V usage is TRBV7-9 and J usage is TRBJ2-1; TRBD1 aligns across 8 bases. The V segment lost 5 bases and the J segment 4 bases; nucleotides outside the gene matches: 7. CDR1 is SEHNR and CDR2 is FQNEAQ in the germline V gene (reference sequence). The CDR3 spans 15 residues. The chain's CDR3 is CASSHRDRPYNEQFF. In DNA, the CDR3 is TGTGCCAGCAGCCACCGGGACAGGCCATACAATGAGCAGTTCTTC.

This clone has only a few counts. The rearrangement uses TRBV5-6 and TRBJ1-1, with D hard to call. CDR1 SGHDT and CDR2 YYEEEE come from the germline V gene. The CDR3 sequence is 13 residues long. V lost 0 bases and J lost 6, with 9 bases in between. CDR3 sequence reads: CASSLARRSEAFF. The CDR3 DNA sequence: TGTGCCAGCAGCTTGGCACGGAGGTCTGAAGCTTTCTTT.

This chain connects TRBV6-1 to TRBJ2-1, with TRBD1 matching over 8 bases. The V gene end was trimmed by 1 base and the J gene end by 7 bases; junction bases not matched to a gene: 6. The CDR3 runs to 15 residues. Germline-derived CDR1 and CDR2 are MNHNS and SASEGT. CDR3 DNA: TGTGCCAGCAGTGAAGTCTCAGGGGGCGGGAATGAGCAGTTCTTC. Translation: CASSEVSGGGNEQFF.

The chain carries TRBV29-1 and TRBJ1-2; D is unresolved. The CDR3 is made up of 12 amino acids. Germline V gives CDR1 SQVTM, CDR2 ANQGSEA. Trimming took 8 bases from V and 0 from J, leaving 10 bases between them. CDR3 DNA: TGCAGCATTACAACCCCTAACTATGGCTACACCTTC. Its protein is CSITTPNYGYTF.

The V gene is TRBV5-5, the J gene TRBJ2-7; D is perhaps TRBD2 (5 bases). The CDR3 runs to 15 residues. Germline values: CDR1 SGHKS, CDR2 YYEKEE (reference sequence). V was trimmed by 0 bases and J by 5 bases, leaving 15 bases between them. Here the CDR3 DNA reads TGTGCCAGCAGCTTGGCCAGAAATAGCGATGACGAGCAGTACGTC. It encodes CASSLARNSDDEQYV.

There are a few counts of this clone. This chain's CDR3 is CASSLLGLSQPQHF. The CDR3 coding sequence is TGTGCCAGCAGTTTGCTGGGGTTGAGTCAGCCCCAGCATTTT. The chain combines TRBV27 with TRBJ1-5; no clear D. The germline V gene encodes CDR1 MNHEY and CDR2 SMNVEV (reference sequence). Trimming removed 3 bases at V and 6 bases at J, with 12 bases between. This CDR3 contains 14 residues.

The J gene is TRBJ2-5, the V gene TRBV6-5, with a weak D call TRBD1 (6 bases). The CDR3 extends over 13 amino acids. Trimming shortened V by 5 bases and J by 4 bases, and 11 bases separated the two germline ends. CDR1 is MNHEY, CDR2 SVGAGI, per germline. CDR3 residues: CASSTLQGETQYF. As DNA, the CDR3 is TGTGCCAGCAGTACCTTACAGGGAGAGACCCAGTACTTC.

This chain links TRBV28 with TRBJ1-1; D gene ambiguous. V was shortened by 5 bases and J by 0 bases, with 4 bases between the two germline ends. The CDR3 is made up of 12 amino acids. Germline assignment: CDR1 MDHEN and CDR2 SYDVKM. CDR3 in amino acids: CASSDLNTEAFF. For the CDR3, the DNA is TGTGCCAGCAGTGATCTGAACACTGAAGCTTTCTTT.

The chain joins TRBV4-1 to TRBJ2-5; 8 positions agree with TRBD1. The CDR3 covers 17 residues. Trimming took 2 bases from V and 2 from J; bases not matched to a gene: 10. CDR1 is MGHRA and CDR2 is YSYEKL in the germline V gene. CDR3 DNA: TGCGCCAGCAGCCAATTCTCCCAAGACAGGGGTCAAGAGACCCAGTACTTC. Translation gives CASSQFSQDRGQETQYF.

This clone was counted a single time. CDR3 coding DNA: TGCAGCGTCCCCGTCGCCCCTGGACAGCGCGGGGAGCTGTTTTTT. It encodes CSVPVAPGQRGELFF. The V and J genes are TRBV29-1 and TRBJ2-2, with TRBD1 as a possible D gene (6 bases). This CDR3 contains 15 residues. Germline V gene sequence: CDR1 SQVTM, CDR2 ANQGSEA. V was clipped by 6 bases and J by 7 bases, with 21 bases between them.

This clone was detected once. This chain connects TRBV27 to TRBJ1-5; the match to TRBD1 covers 7 bases. The CDR3 extends over 17 amino acids. The V gene end was trimmed by 5 bases and the J gene end by 1 base; junction bases not matched to a gene: 11. Germline CDR1 reads MNHEY; CDR2 reads SMNVEV (reference sequence). CDR3 nucleotide sequence: TGTGCCAGCAGTCTACATCCGGGGACAGTAAGCAATCAGCCCCAGCATTTT. Protein sequence: CASSLHPGTVSNQPQHF.

The CDR3 sequence: CASSLPDRAGAEAFF. CDR3 nucleotides: TGTGCCAGCAGCTTACCCGACAGGGCTGGGGCTGAAGCTTTCTTT. This chain uses TRBV7-9 with TRBJ1-1; TRBD1 matches at 7 bases. This CDR3 is built from 15 residues. Germline CDR1 and CDR2: SEHNR and FQNEAQ (reference sequence). V lost 2 bases to trimming and J lost 6 bases; unmatched junction nucleotides: 9. The whole variable domain, filled in from reference TRBV7-9 and TRBJ1-1, reads DTGVSQNPRHKITKRGQNVTFRCDPISEHNRLYWYRQTLGQGPEFLTYFQNEAQLEKSRLLSDRFSAERPKGSFSTLEIQRTEQGDSAMYLCASSLPDRAGAEAFFGQGTRLTVV.

This clone showed up just a few times. The rearrangement joins TRBV7-9 to TRBJ1-5; D is possibly TRBD1 (6 bases). The CDR3 is made up of 13 amino acids. Germline V gene lookup returns CDR1 SEHNR and CDR2 FQNEAQ (reference sequence). V lost 4 bases and J lost 7, with 11 bases in between. CDR3 DNA: TGTGCCAGCAGCTCAGGGGTGGAACAGCCCCAGCATTTT. Protein: CASSSGVEQPQHF.

There are a few counts of this clone. This rearrangement joins TRBV27 to TRBJ2-7, with 7 bases fitting TRBD1. Germline V lookup: CDR1 MNHEY, CDR2 SMNVEV (reference sequence). This CDR3 is built from 13 residues. The J segment lost 5 bases and the V segment lost 6 bases, leaving 7 bases of the junction unmatched. The CDR3 sequence is CASRNTGEHEQYF. For the CDR3, the DNA is TGTGCCAGCAGAAACACAGGGGAACACGAGCAGTACTTC.

J is TRBJ2-3 and V is TRBV7-6; D remains ambiguous. The CDR3 sequence is 12 residues long. CDR1 and CDR2 from the germline V gene are SGHVS and FNYEAQ. Trimming took off 5 bases at V and 6 bases at J, with 9 bases between the two ends. Written as DNA, the CDR3 is TGTGCCAGCAGCATAGTGGGGGATACGCAGTATTTT. Its protein is CASSIVGDTQYF.

This clone occurred once. The chain employs TRBV27 and TRBJ1-5, with D uncertain. Germline V gives CDR1 MNHEY, CDR2 SMNVEV (reference sequence). This CDR3 comprises 13 residues. The V gene lost 4 bases and the J gene lost 5 bases, with 9 bases spanning the gap. The CDR3 coding sequence is TGTGCCAGCAGTTATGGGAGAGATCAGCCCCAGCATTTT. It translates to CASSYGRDQPQHF.

The chain carries TRBV19 and TRBJ2-1; TRBD2 matches at 8 bases. Germline values: CDR1 LNHDA, CDR2 SQIVND (reference sequence). CDR3 size: 15 residues. Unmatched junction bases numbered 9, after V lost 3 bases and J lost 8 bases. The CDR3 spells CASSMPKSGGHEQFF. For the CDR3, the DNA is TGTGCCAGTAGTATGCCAAAGAGCGGGGGCCATGAGCAGTTCTTC.

In its sample, this clone was seen once. CDR3 protein: CSVEPPPSNTQYF. CDR3 nucleotide sequence: TGCAGCGTTGAGCCCCCCCCGTCCAATACGCAGTATTTT. This rearrangement joins TRBV29-1 to TRBJ2-3; no clear D gene. The germline CDR1 and CDR2 sequences are SQVTM and ANQGSEA. V gave up 3 bases and J gave up 7 bases, with 14 bases separating them. The CDR3 loop spans 13 amino acids.

The rearrangement links TRBV28 to TRBJ2-1, with TRBD2 matching over 12 bases. This CDR3 has 16 amino acids. CDR1 and CDR2 from the germline V gene are MDHEN and SYDVKM. J was trimmed by 2 bases and V by 6 bases; bases with no gene match: 5. This chain's CDR3 is CASSKPSGGAYNEQFF. In DNA form, the CDR3 reads TGTGCCAGCAGCAAACCTAGCGGGGGGGCCTACAATGAGCAGTTCTTC.

This clone was recorded once. V gene TRBV6-4 combines with J gene TRBJ2-2; D could derive from TRBD1 or TRBD2 (6 bases each). This CDR3 region has 15 residues. Trimming left V 3 bases short and J 4 bases short, with 12 bases between. CDR1 is MRHNA, CDR2 SNTAGT, per germline. CDR3 sequence (DNA): TGTGCCAGCAGTGAATCGGGGGCCAGCACCGGGGAGCTGTTTTTT. Its protein product is CASSESGASTGELFF.

J is TRBJ1-5 and V is TRBV6-5; TRBD1 might be the D (5 bases). V shed 2 bases and J shed 7 bases, with 12 bases lying between them. The CDR3 contains 14 residues. The V gene's germline CDR1 is MNHEY and CDR2 SVGAGI. CDR3 coding DNA: TGTGCCAGCAGTTACGGGGCTCAAGGACAGCCCCAGCATTTT. Translation: CASSYGAQGQPQHF.

CDR3 in DNA: TGTGCCAGCAGATACAGGGTGACTGAAGCTTTCTTT. Protein: CASRYRVTEAFF. The V and J genes are TRBV2 and TRBJ1-1; the D gene is possibly TRBD1 (6 bases). V lost 6 bases and J 5 bases, leaving 10 bases between the germline ends. Germline V CDR1 and CDR2: SNHLY, FYNNEI. The CDR3 loop spans 12 amino acids.

This chain links TRBV7-8 with TRBJ1-6; D is ambiguous. Trimming removed 0 bases from V and 8 bases from J, with 11 bases in between. Germline values: CDR1 SGHVS, CDR2 FQNEAQ. The CDR3 is made up of 15 amino acids. The CDR3 sequence is CASSLAAAGYSPLHF. The CDR3 DNA reads as TGTGCCAGCAGCTTAGCGGCGGCAGGCTATTCACCCCTCCACTTT.